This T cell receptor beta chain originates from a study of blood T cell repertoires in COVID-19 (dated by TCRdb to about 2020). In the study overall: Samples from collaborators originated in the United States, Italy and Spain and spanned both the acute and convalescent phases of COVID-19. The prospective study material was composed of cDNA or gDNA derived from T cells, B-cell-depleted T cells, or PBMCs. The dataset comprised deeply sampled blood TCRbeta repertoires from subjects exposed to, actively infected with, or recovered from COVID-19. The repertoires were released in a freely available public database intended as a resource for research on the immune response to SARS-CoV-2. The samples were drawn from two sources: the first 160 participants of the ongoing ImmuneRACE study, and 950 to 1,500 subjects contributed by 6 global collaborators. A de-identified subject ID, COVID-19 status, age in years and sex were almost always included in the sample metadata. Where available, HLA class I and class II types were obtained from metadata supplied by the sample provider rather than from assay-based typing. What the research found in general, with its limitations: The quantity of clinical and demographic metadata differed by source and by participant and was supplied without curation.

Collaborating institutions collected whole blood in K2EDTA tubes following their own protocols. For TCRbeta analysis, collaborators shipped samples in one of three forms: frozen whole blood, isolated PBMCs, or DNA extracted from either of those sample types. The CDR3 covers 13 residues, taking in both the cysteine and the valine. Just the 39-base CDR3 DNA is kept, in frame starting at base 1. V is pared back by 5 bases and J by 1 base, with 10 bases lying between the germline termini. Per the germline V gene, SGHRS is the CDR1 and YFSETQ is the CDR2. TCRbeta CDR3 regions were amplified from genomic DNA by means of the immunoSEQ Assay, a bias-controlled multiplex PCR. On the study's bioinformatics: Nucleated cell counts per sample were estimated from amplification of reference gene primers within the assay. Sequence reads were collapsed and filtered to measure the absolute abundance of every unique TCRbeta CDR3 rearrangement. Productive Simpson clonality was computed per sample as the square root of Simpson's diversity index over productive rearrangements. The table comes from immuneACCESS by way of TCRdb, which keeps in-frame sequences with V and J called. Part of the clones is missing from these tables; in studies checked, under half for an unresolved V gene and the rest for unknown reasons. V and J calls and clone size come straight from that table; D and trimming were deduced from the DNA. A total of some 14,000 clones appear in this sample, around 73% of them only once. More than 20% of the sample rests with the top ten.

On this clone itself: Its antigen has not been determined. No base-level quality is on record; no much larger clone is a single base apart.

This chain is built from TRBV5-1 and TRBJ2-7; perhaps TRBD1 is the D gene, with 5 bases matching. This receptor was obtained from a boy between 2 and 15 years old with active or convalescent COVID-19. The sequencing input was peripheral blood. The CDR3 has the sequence CASRGDSSYEQYV. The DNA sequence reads TGCGCCAGCAGAGGAGACAGTTCCTACGAGCAGTACGTC.